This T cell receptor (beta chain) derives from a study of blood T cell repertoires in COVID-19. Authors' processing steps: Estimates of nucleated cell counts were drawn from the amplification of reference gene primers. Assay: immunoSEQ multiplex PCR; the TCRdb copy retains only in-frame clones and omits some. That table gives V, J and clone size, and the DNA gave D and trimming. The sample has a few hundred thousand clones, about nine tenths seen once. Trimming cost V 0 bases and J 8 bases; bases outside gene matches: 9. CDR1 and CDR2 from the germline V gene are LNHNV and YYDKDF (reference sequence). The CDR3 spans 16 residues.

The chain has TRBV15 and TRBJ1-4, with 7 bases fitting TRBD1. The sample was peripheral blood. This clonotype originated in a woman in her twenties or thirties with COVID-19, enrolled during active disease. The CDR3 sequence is CATSRDRRQGGEKLFF. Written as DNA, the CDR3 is TGTGCCACCAGCAGAGATCGGAGACAGGGTGGAGAAAAACTGTTTTTT.